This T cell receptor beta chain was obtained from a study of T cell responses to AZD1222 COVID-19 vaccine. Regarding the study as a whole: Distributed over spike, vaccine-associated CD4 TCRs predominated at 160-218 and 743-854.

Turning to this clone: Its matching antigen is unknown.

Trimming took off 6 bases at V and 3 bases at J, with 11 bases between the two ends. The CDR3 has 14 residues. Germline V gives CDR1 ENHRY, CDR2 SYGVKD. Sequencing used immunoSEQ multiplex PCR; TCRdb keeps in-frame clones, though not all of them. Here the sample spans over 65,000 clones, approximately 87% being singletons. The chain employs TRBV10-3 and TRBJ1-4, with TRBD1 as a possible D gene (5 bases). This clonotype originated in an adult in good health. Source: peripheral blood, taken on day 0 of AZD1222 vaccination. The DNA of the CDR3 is TGTGCCATCAGCGGTTCGGGGGCTAATGAAAAACTGTTTTTT. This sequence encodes CAISGSGANEKLFF.